This is a list of T cell receptor beta chains from one sample in a study of CD8 T cells in ankylosing spondylitis. Using its own MiXCR run on the 5' RACE reads, TCRdb lists one record per CDR3 protein. Of about 240,000 distinct CDR3 sequences in the sample, roughly 8.6% were seen once. Material: blood, either unsorted or a sorted T cell fraction (not recorded which). These receptors were taken from a male donor with ankylosing spondylitis or in good health (not recorded which). Both conserved end residues are part of each CDR3. The D gene is left open where the match is weak. Expanded clones are given a class, and other clones once, few, many or no size at all.

D	V	J	size	CDR3	DNA
-	TRBV3-1	TRBJ1-1	many	CASSSYFTGNTEAFF	TGTGCCAGCAGCTCGTATTTCACGGGAAACACTGAAGCTTTCTTT
TRBD2	TRBV7-2	TRBJ2-1	many	CASSLAVAGNYNEQFF	TGTGCCAGCAGCTTAGCTGTAGCGGGAAACTACAATGAGCAGTTCTTC
-	TRBV5-1	TRBJ1-1	many	CASRVRADTEAFF	TGCGCCAGCAGGGTCCGTGCGGACACTGAAGCTTTCTTT
-	TRBV6-1	TRBJ1-5	many	CASRQGLFNQPQHF	TGTGCCAGCAGGCAGGGACTGTTCAATCAGCCCCAGCATTTT
TRBD1	TRBV5-8	TRBJ2-3	many	CASSAETGDFSNTQYF	TGTGCCAGCAGCGCGGAGACAGGGGACTTCTCGAATACGCAGTATTTT
-	TRBV20-1	TRBJ1-1	many	CSAASPGAPEAFF	TGCAGTGCTGCATCCCCGGGGGCGCCTGAAGCTTTCTTT
TRBD1	TRBV6-5	TRBJ2-7	many	CASSYRPGTGPYEQYF	TGTGCCAGCAGTTACCGACCCGGGACAGGACCCTACGAGCAGTACTTC
-	TRBV20-1	TRBJ1-2	many	CSAPGDGTAYGYTF	TGCAGTGCTCCGGGCGACGGGACGGCTTATGGCTACACCTTC
TRBD1	TRBV20-1	TRBJ1-5	many	CSARRDRGQAQPQHF	TGCAGTGCTAGAAGAGACAGGGGGCAGGCTCAGCCCCAGCATTTT
TRBD2	TRBV20-1	TRBJ2-3	many	CSADDLTSGLSSTDTQYF	TGCAGTGCTGACGATTTGACTAGCGGGTTATCTAGCACAGATACGCAGTATTTT
-	TRBV20-1	TRBJ2-1	many	CSARAVNEQFF	TGCAGTGCTAGAGCTGTGAATGAGCAGTTCTTC
-	TRBV5-5	TRBJ2-1	many	CASSSLGLYNEQFF	TGTGCCAGCAGCTCCCTGGGACTGTACAATGAGCAGTTCTTC
-	TRBV9	TRBJ1-1	many	CASSVSVESTEAFF	TGTGCCAGCAGCGTGTCCGTGGAATCCACTGAAGCTTTCTTT
-	TRBV5-1	TRBJ2-7	many	CASSPEGDEQYF	TGCGCCAGCAGCCCGGAGGGAGACGAGCAGTACTTC
-	TRBV27	TRBJ2-1	many	CASSFSGSSYNEQFF	TGTGCCAGCAGTTTCAGCGGCAGCTCCTACAATGAGCAGTTCTTC
-	TRBV18	TRBJ2-2	many	CASSRRAENTGELFF	TGTGCCAGCTCACGCAGGGCGGAGAACACCGGGGAGCTGTTTTTT
TRBD2	TRBV5-8	TRBJ2-7	many	CASRPGLVREQYF	TGTGCCAGCAGGCCCGGACTAGTACGCGAGCAGTACTTC
-	TRBV6-1	TRBJ1-1	many	CATQGAMNTEAFF	TGTGCCACCCAGGGTGCCATGAACACTGAAGCTTTCTTT
-	TRBV7-9	TRBJ1-4	few	CASSVRGTWNEKLFF	TGTGCCAGCAGCGTCCGGGGGACCTGGAATGAAAAACTGTTTTTT
-	TRBV11-3	TRBJ2-1	many	CASSPGANEQFF	TGTGCCAGCAGCCCCGGGGCGAATGAGCAGTTCTTC
-	TRBV7-2	TRBJ2-5	many	CASRGMRVQETQYF	TGTGCCAGCCGGGGCATGAGGGTTCAAGAGACCCAGTACTTC
-	TRBV7-2	TRBJ1-1	-	CASSLEQWSTEAFF	TGTGCCAGCAGCTTAGAACAGTGGAGCACTGAAGCTTTCTTT
TRBD2	TRBV12-5	TRBJ2-3	many	CASGLASTSGGSDTQYF	TGTGCTAGTGGTTTGGCCTCGACTAGCGGGGGATCAGATACGCAGTATTTT
-	TRBV19	TRBJ1-1	-	CASSGTRNTEAFF	TGTGCCAGTAGTGGTACACGGAACACTGAAGCTTTCTTT
-	TRBV12-3/TRBV12-4	TRBJ2-1	-	CASSKTLHEQFF	TGTGCCAGCAGCAAGACATTGCACGAGCAGTTCTTC
-	TRBV29-1	TRBJ1-1	-	CSGQTRGGHTEAFF	TGCAGCGGCCAAACCCGGGGGGGGCACACTGAAGCTTTCTTT
TRBD1	TRBV6-1	TRBJ1-5	-	CASRETGASNQPQHF	TGTGCCAGCAGAGAGACAGGGGCCAGCAATCAGCCCCAGCATTTT
-	TRBV18	TRBJ2-6	-	CASSPPIRGLDVLTF	TGTGCCAGCTCACCACCGATTCGAGGGCTGGACGTCCTGACTTTC
TRBD2	TRBV7-9	TRBJ2-3	many	CASSHQLAGSTDTQYF	TGTGCCAGCAGCCATCAACTAGCGGGAAGCACAGATACGCAGTATTTT
-	TRBV20-1	TRBJ1-1	many	CSARAGDLSNTEAFF	TGCAGTGCTAGAGCGGGGGACCTATCGAACACTGAAGCTTTCTTT
-	TRBV7-8	TRBJ2-5	few	CASTVRGETQYF	TGTGCCAGCACCGTTAGAGGGGAGACCCAGTACTTC
TRBD2	TRBV12-3/TRBV12-4	TRBJ2-1	many	CASRMTSGNLYNEQFF	TGTGCCAGCAGGATGACTAGCGGGAATCTTTACAATGAGCAGTTCTTC
TRBD2	TRBV15	TRBJ2-5	many	CATSGTSSETQYF	TGTGCCACCAGCGGGACTAGTAGCGAGACCCAGTACTTC
-	TRBV20-1	TRBJ1-2	many	CSAPWDNYGYTF	TGCAGTGCTCCCTGGGACAACTATGGCTACACCTTC
-	TRBV7-9	TRBJ2-1	many	CASSSSLAEQFF	TGTGCCAGCAGCTCTTCACTAGCTGAGCAGTTCTTC
TRBD2	TRBV12-3/TRBV12-4	TRBJ2-5	many	CASSSAERGLSGETQYF	TGTGCCAGCAGTTCCGCTGAGCGGGGACTCTCCGGGGAGACCCAGTACTTC
-	TRBV7-2	TRBJ1-3	many	CASSLVFAGFDGNTIYF	TGTGCCAGCAGCTTAGTGTTTGCGGGGTTTGATGGAAACACCATATATTTT
-	TRBV10-3	TRBJ2-7	many	CAISESNYEQYF	TGTGCCATCAGTGAGTCCAACTACGAGCAGTACTTC
-	TRBV6-2/TRBV6-3	TRBJ2-1	many	CASSSPWEVNEQFF	TGTGCCAGCAGTTCCCCTTGGGAAGTCAATGAGCAGTTCTTC
-	TRBV11-3	TRBJ2-2	many	CASSSSRNTGELFF	TGTGCCAGCAGCTCGAGTAGGAACACCGGGGAGCTGTTTTTT
TRBD1	TRBV6-1	TRBJ2-1	many	CASSESWGQYNEQFF	TGTGCCAGCAGTGAGTCCTGGGGACAGTACAATGAGCAGTTCTTC
-	TRBV12-3/TRBV12-4	TRBJ1-4	many	CASSLRDMGNEKLFF	TGTGCCAGCAGCCTTCGGGACATGGGTAATGAAAAACTGTTTTTT
-	TRBV20-1	TRBJ2-1	many	CSARDSSSGDGNEQFF	TGCAGTGCTAGAGATTCGTCGTCGGGGGATGGGAATGAGCAGTTCTTC
-	TRBV12-3/TRBV12-4	TRBJ1-2	many	CASSFREYGYTF	TGTGCCAGCAGTTTTAGGGAATATGGCTACACCTTC